A single sample is the source of the 23 T cell receptor beta chains below, sequenced in a study of OX40 agonist ivuxolimab in advanced cancers. Receptors were amplified or captured by the immunoSEQ multiplex PCR assay. TCRdb retrieved this table from immuneACCESS and kept in-frame rearrangements only. Not all clones are present; in checked studies, unresolved V genes account for under half, and no reason is known for the remainder. The sample data list around 74,000 clones, and about 90% of these were observed just once. The ten biggest clones cover approximately 0.48% of the sample. The source was CD4+ or CD8+ T cells sorted from blood, collected in a trial of the OX40 agonist ivuxolimab. The origin of the receptors is an adult with an advanced solid tumor such as melanoma, head and neck, liver or kidney cancer.

The chain uses TRBV4-3 and TRBJ2-3; D might be TRBD2 (6 bases). The V end lost 3 bases, the J end lost 0 bases, and 10 bases lay between the germline ends. This CDR3 has 15 residues. Looked up from germline, CDR1 is LGHNA and CDR2 is YSLEER. For the CDR3, the DNA is TGCGCCAGCAGCCATAAAAGCGGGAGCACAGATACGCAGTATTTT. Encoded protein: CASSHKSGSTDTQYF.

The chain recombines TRBV7-2 with TRBJ2-7; 10 nucleotides line up with TRBD2. Germline CDR1 is SGHTA and CDR2 is FQGNSA. V shed 2 bases, J shed 5 bases, and the junction held 6 bases outside the gene matches. The CDR3 totals 15 residues. CDR3 region: CASSLTSSGRDEQYF. The CDR3, as DNA: TGTGCCAGCAGCTTAACCTCTAGCGGGAGAGACGAGCAGTACTTC.

The chain combines TRBV19 with TRBJ1-2; TRBD1 is a possible D gene (5 bases). CDR3 size: 16 residues. Trimming shortened V by 3 bases and J by 4 bases, and 18 bases separated the two germline ends. Per germline, CDR1 LNHDA and CDR2 SQIVND (reference sequence). CDR3 nucleotides: TGTGCCAGTAGTATCCCCGGACGCGGCGACAGCTATGGCTACACCTTC. Its protein is CASSIPGRGDSYGYTF.

The chain couples TRBV6-5 to TRBJ2-5; the D gene could be TRBD1 or TRBD2 (5 bases each). The CDR3 has 14 amino acids. V lost 2 bases and J 5 bases, leaving 12 bases between the germline ends. CDR1 is MNHEY, CDR2 SVGAGI, per germline. CDR3 region: CASSYEGSRETQYF. The CDR3 DNA sequence: TGTGCCAGCAGTTACGAGGGGAGTCGGGAGACCCAGTACTTC.

This chain links TRBV5-4 with TRBJ1-5; D possibly corresponds to TRBD1 (6 bases). Germline CDR1 and CDR2: SGHNT and YYREEE (reference sequence). Trimming pared 4 bases from V and 3 bases from J, leaving 11 bases between. This CDR3 is built from 14 residues. The CDR3 here is CASSIQGINQPQHF. As DNA, the CDR3 is TGTGCCAGCAGCATACAGGGAATCAATCAGCCCCAGCATTTT.

The CDR3: CASSTGVRSGGYTF. The CDR3, as DNA: TGTGCCAGCAGCACGGGGGTGAGAAGCGGAGGCTACACCTTC. V usage is TRBV9 and J usage is TRBJ1-2; a possible D gene is TRBD1 (5 bases). The germline V and J ends were trimmed by 4 bases and 8 bases, with 18 bases remaining between them. Germline V lookup: CDR1 SGDLS, CDR2 YYNGEE. This CDR3 spans 14 amino acids.

The chain couples TRBV6-6 to TRBJ1-1; TRBD1 agrees at 10 bases. V was clipped by 5 bases and J by 4 bases; unmatched bases: 1. The CDR3 has 13 residues. Germline assignment: CDR1 MNHNY and CDR2 SVGAGI (reference sequence). DNA of the CDR3: TGTGCCAGCAGTCGGGACAGGGGCACTGAAGCTTTCTTT. The encoded protein is CASSRDRGTEAFF.

The V gene is TRBV7-3, the J gene TRBJ2-1, with D uncertain. With 2 bases removed from V and 8 bases from J, the gap between germline ends came to 16 bases. Germline CDR1 is SGHTA and CDR2 is FQGTGA. The CDR3 is 15 residues long. The CDR3 sequence: CASSLLGGPVDEQFF. DNA of the CDR3: TGTGCCAGCAGCTTATTGGGCGGCCCCGTGGATGAGCAGTTCTTC.

CDR3 amino acids: CASSFGGGLYEQYF. As DNA, the CDR3 is TGTGCCAGCAGCTTTGGGGGAGGCCTTTACGAGCAGTACTTC. The chain recombines TRBV7-9 with TRBJ2-7; possible D gene TRBD2, 6 bases. The V end lost 3 bases, the J end lost 4 bases, and 13 bases lay between the germline ends. Germline V gene data show CDR1 as SEHNR and CDR2 as FQNEAQ (reference sequence). The CDR3 is 14 residues long.

V gene TRBV29-1 combines with J gene TRBJ2-3; unclear D gene. Germline loops: CDR1 SQVTM, CDR2 ANQGSEA. The CDR3 extends over 13 amino acids. V was cut by 3 bases and J by 0 bases, with 7 bases left in between. The CDR3 DNA sequence: TGCAGCGTTGATGAAGGGAGCACAGATACGCAGTATTTT. Amino acids: CSVDEGSTDTQYF.

V and J are TRBV5-4 and TRBJ1-2, with 9 bases that match TRBD1. Germline assignment: CDR1 SGHNT and CDR2 YYREEE (reference sequence). The CDR3 has 15 residues. The CDR3 nucleotides read TGTGCTGCAGGTGCTCTGACAGGGGGTGCCTATGGCTACACCTTC. Amino acid sequence: CAAGALTGGAYGYTF.

This clone came up a few times. The rearrangement joins TRBV6-5 to TRBJ2-5, with D unresolved. The CDR3 sequence is 16 residues long. The germline V gene has CDR1 MNHEY and CDR2 SVGAGI. Trimming removed 0 bases at V and 0 bases at J, with 11 bases between. This CDR3 reads CASSYSYPSDQETQYF. The CDR3 DNA sequence: TGTGCCAGCAGTTACTCGTACCCGTCGGACCAAGAGACCCAGTACTTC.

The J gene is TRBJ2-5, the V gene TRBV19, with 8 bases fitting TRBD1. The trim removed 6 bases at V and 2 bases at J, leaving 8 bases unmatched. CDR1 is LNHDA, CDR2 SQIVND, per germline (reference sequence). This CDR3 has 15 amino acids. The CDR3 spells CASSSTGQGQETQYF. For the CDR3, the DNA is TGTGCCAGTAGCTCCACCGGACAGGGACAAGAGACCCAGTACTTC.

The V and J genes are TRBV2 and TRBJ2-3; D gene unclear. The CDR3 sequence is 13 residues long. Trimming left V 6 bases short and J 1 base short, with 8 bases between. From germline, CDR1 is SNHLY and CDR2 FYNNEI. The CDR3 bases are TGTGCCAGCAGGGAGCTACGCACAGATACGCAGTATTTT. As protein: CASRELRTDTQYF.

The chain is built from TRBV5-1 and TRBJ1-5, with unresolved D. Germline values: CDR1 SGHRS, CDR2 YFSETQ. The CDR3 has 15 amino acids. Between the trimmed V and J ends, which lost 4 bases and 2 bases, there was a span of 13 bases. The DNA of the CDR3 is TGCGCCAGCAGCAGTACCTGGGGAGGCAATCAGCCCCAGCATTTT. This encodes CASSSTWGGNQPQHF.

The rearrangement links TRBV7-2 to TRBJ2-3, with D possibly being TRBD1 (6 bases). This CDR3 comprises 15 residues. The ends were cut back, 2 bases at V and 0 bases at J, with 9 bases in the middle. Germline V lookup: CDR1 SGHTA, CDR2 FQGNSA. CDR3 DNA: TGTGCCAGCAGCTTAACAGGGTCTAGCACAGATACGCAGTATTTT. Encoded protein: CASSLTGSSTDTQYF. The whole variable domain, filled in from reference TRBV7-2 and TRBJ2-3, reads GAGVSQSPSNKVTEKGKDVELRCDPISGHTALYWYRQSLGQGLEFLIYFQGNSAPDKSGLPSDRFSAERTGGSVSTLTIQRTQQEDSAVYLCASSLTGSSTDTQYFGPGTRLTVL.

The rearrangement links TRBV11-3 to TRBJ2-5; 9 nucleotides match TRBD2. Germline values: CDR1 SGHNT, CDR2 YENEEA. J lost 5 bases, V lost 3 bases, and 10 bases had no gene match. The CDR3 has 16 residues. The CDR3 sequence: CASSFPRAGGGETQYF. The CDR3 DNA sequence: TGTGCCAGCAGCTTCCCTAGGGCGGGAGGGGGTGAGACCCAGTACTTC. Full variable domain (rest looked up from reference TRBV11-3 and TRBJ2-5): EAGVVQSPRYKIIEKKQPVAFWCNPISGHNTLYWYLQNLGQGPELLIRYENEEAVDDSQLPKDRFSAERLKGVDSTLKIQPAELGDSAVYLCASSFPRAGGGETQYFGPGTRLLVL.

The chain is built from TRBV5-1 and TRBJ2-3, with D tentatively TRBD1 (6 bases). The V and J ends lost 1 base and 2 bases respectively, with 14 bases between them. This CDR3 region has 16 residues. Per the germline V gene, CDR1 is SGHRS and CDR2 is YFSETQ. The DNA of the CDR3 is TGCGCCAGCAGCTTGCCCTTTGGACAGTCCACAGATACGCAGTATTTT. It yields the protein CASSLPFGQSTDTQYF.

The rearrangement joins TRBV7-3 to TRBJ2-1, with 10 bases identical to TRBD2. The length of the CDR3 is 15 residues. Germline V CDR1 and CDR2: SGHTA, FQGTGA. V trimming: 5 bases; J trimming: 7 bases; junction bases outside the gene matches: 8. CDR3 loop: CASSPMLAGANEQFF. In nucleotides, the CDR3 is TGTGCCAGCAGCCCTATGCTAGCGGGAGCGAATGAGCAGTTCTTC.

The chain recombines TRBV25-1 with TRBJ1-1, with a possible D match to TRBD1 (6 bases). Germline CDR1 reads MGHDK; CDR2 reads SYGVNS. The CDR3 sequence is 14 residues long. Trimming removed 5 bases from V and 4 bases from J, with 14 bases in between. The chain's CDR3 is CASSYREAPTEAFF. The CDR3 nucleotides read TGTGCCAGCAGTTACAGGGAGGCGCCCACTGAAGCTTTCTTT.

This clone appeared once. This rearrangement joins TRBV30 to TRBJ1-2; tentative D call: TRBD1 (5 bases). Between the trimmed V and J ends, which lost 0 bases and 3 bases, there was a span of 11 bases. CDR3 size: 14 residues. Germline V gives CDR1 GTSNPN, CDR2 SVGIG (reference sequence). CDR3 DNA: TGTGCCTGGAGTGTTGGGGGTAGACACTATGGCTACACCTTC. It yields the protein CAWSVGGRHYGYTF. The whole variable domain, filled in from reference TRBV30 and TRBJ1-2, reads SQTIHQWPATLVQPVGSPLSLECTVEGTSNPNLYWYRQAAGRGLQLLFYSVGIGQISSEVPQNLSASRPQDRQFILSSKKLLLSDSGFYLCAWSVGGRHYGYTFGSGTRLTVV.

The V call is TRBV11-3, the J call TRBJ1-5, with no clear D. Trimming took off 3 bases at V and 0 bases at J, with 6 bases between the two ends. There are 14 residues in the CDR3. Germline lookup yields CDR1 SGHNT and CDR2 YENEEA. The DNA of the CDR3 is TGTGCCAGCAGCTTGGGCAGTAGCAATCAGCCCCAGCATTTT. It encodes CASSLGSSNQPQHF.

In this sample, this clone turned up once. The chain recombines TRBV13 with TRBJ2-7, with D perhaps TRBD2 (5 bases). The CDR3 is 18 residues long. Germline values: CDR1 PRHDT, CDR2 FYEKMQ (reference sequence). Trimming left V 3 bases short and J 0 bases short, with 21 bases between. The CDR3: CASSLGPGVSGSSYEQYF. The CDR3 region has the DNA TGTGCCAGCAGCTTGGGCCCCGGGGTCAGCGGTAGCTCCTACGAGCAGTACTTC.